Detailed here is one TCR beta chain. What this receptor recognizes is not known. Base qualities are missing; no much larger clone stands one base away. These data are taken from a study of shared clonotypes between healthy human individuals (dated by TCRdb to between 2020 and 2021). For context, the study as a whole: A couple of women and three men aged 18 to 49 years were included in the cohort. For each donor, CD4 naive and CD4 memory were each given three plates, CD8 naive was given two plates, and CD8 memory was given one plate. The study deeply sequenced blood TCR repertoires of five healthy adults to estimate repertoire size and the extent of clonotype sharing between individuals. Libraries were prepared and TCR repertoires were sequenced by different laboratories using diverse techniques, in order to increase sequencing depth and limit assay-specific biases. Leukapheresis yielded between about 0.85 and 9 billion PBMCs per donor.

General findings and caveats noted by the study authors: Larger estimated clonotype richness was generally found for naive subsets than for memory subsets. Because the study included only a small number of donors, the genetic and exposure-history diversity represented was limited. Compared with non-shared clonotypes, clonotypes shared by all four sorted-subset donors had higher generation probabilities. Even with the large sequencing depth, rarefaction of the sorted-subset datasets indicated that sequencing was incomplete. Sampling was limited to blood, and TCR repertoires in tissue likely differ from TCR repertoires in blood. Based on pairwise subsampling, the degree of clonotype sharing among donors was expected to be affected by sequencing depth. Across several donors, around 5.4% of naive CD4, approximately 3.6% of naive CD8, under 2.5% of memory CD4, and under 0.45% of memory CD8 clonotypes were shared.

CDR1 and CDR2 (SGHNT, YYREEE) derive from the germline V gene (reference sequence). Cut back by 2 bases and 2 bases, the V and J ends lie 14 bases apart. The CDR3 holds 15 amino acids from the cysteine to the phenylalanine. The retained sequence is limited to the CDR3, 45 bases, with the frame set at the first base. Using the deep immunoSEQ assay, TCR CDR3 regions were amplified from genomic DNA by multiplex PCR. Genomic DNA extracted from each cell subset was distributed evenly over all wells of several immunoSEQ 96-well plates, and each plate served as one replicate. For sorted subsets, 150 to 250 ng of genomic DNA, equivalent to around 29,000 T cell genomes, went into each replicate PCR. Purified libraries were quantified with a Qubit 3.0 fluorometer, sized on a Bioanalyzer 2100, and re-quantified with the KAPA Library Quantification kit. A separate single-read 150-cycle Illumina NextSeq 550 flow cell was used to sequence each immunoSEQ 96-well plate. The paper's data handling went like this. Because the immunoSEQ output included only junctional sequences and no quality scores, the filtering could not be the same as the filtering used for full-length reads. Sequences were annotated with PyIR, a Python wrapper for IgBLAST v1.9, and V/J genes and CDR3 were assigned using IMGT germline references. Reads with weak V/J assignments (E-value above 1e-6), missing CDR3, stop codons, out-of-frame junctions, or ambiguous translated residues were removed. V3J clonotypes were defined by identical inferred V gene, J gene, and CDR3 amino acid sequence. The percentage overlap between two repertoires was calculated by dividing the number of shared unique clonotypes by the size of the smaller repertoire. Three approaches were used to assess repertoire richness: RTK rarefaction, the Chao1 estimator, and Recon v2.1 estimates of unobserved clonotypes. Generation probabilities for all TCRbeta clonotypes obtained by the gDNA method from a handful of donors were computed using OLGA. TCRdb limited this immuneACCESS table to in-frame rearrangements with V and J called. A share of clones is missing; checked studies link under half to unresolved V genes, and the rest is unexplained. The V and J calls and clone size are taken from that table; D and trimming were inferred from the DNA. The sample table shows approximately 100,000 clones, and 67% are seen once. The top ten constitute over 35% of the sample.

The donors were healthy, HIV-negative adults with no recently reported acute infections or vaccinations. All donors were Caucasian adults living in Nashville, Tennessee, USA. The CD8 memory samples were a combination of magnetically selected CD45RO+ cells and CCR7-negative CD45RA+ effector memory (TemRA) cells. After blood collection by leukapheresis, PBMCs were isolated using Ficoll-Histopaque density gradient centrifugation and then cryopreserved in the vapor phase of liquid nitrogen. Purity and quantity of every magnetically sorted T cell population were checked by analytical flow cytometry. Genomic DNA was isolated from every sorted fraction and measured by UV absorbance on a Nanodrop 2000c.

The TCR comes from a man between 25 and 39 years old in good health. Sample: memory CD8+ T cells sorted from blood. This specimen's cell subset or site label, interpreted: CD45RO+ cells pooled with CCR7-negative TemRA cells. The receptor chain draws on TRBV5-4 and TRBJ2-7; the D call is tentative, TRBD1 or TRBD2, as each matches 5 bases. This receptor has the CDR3 CASSFLGDRPYEQYF. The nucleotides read TGTGCCAGCAGCTTTTTGGGGGACCGACCCTACGAGCAGTACTTC.